These T cell receptor beta chains were read from a single sample in a study of OX40 agonist ivuxolimab in advanced cancers. Clones were read by immunoSEQ multiplex PCR, and TCRdb kept only the in-frame ones, dropping some. The repertoire holds around 16,000 clones, with around nine tenths as singletons. The sequenced sample was CD4+ or CD8+ T cells sorted from blood, obtained in a trial of the OX40 agonist ivuxolimab. These receptors were obtained from an adult with an advanced solid tumor such as melanoma, head and neck, liver or kidney cancer. The CDR3 runs from the conserved cysteine through the conserved F or W. The D gene is left open where the match is weak. Only some rows state a clone size, as once, few, many or a class for expanded clones.

D gene,J gene,V gene,clone size,CDR3 protein,CDR3 DNA
-,TRBJ2-3,TRBV7-9,-,CASSFGLGNGRGTDTQYF,TGTGCCAGCAGCTTTGGTCTCGGGAATGGACGGGGCACAGATACGCAGTATTTT
TRBD2,TRBJ2-7,TRBV7-2,-,CASSPRTSGRPGHEQYF,TGTGCCAGCAGCCCGCGGACTAGCGGGAGACCGGGGCACGAGCAGTACTTC
-,TRBJ1-3,TRBV11-2,-,CASKQGSGNTIYF,TGTGCCAGCAAACAGGGTTCTGGAAACACCATATATTTT
-,TRBJ1-5,TRBV5-4,-,CASSLPGQAMTSNQPQHF,TGTGCCAGCAGCTTGCCGGGGCAGGCGATGACTAGCAATCAGCCCCAGCATTTT
-,TRBJ1-2,TRBV2,few,CASSRRAVDGYTF,TGTGCCAGCAGTAGGAGGGCTGTTGATGGCTACACCTTC
-,TRBJ2-3,TRBV21-1,-,CASSKVSSGRNTDTQYF,TGTGCCAGCAGCAAAGTGTCTAGCGGGAGAAACACAGATACGCAGTATTTT
TRBD1,TRBJ1-4,TRBV5-4,-,CASSLGPGQGGEKLFF,TGTGCCAGCAGCTTAGGACCGGGACAGGGCGGCGAAAAACTGTTTTTT
TRBD1,TRBJ2-7,TRBV6-1,-,CASSDNRGWAEQYF,TGTGCCAGCAGTGATAACAGGGGGTGGGCCGAGCAGTACTTC
-,TRBJ1-4,TRBV5-4,-,CASSLGIATNEKLFF,TGTGCCAGCAGCCTCGGGATCGCAACTAATGAAAAACTGTTTTTT
TRBD2,TRBJ2-1,TRBV19,-,CASSRRLAGAKNEQFF,TGTGCCAGTAGTAGGCGGCTAGCGGGCGCAAAGAATGAGCAGTTCTTC
-,TRBJ1-5,TRBV28,-,CASSLWDNNQPQHF,TGTGCCAGCAGTTTATGGGACAACAATCAGCCCCAGCATTTT
-,TRBJ2-3,TRBV18,-,CASSPRTDTQYF,TGTGCCAGCTCACCCCGCACAGATACGCAGTATTTT
-,TRBJ1-3,TRBV30,once,CAWTKVASGNTIYF,TGTGCCTGGACCAAGGTCGCCTCTGGAAACACCATATATTTT
TRBD2,TRBJ2-2,TRBV9,-,CASSVGLAATGELFF,TGTGCCAGCAGCGTCGGACTAGCGGCAACCGGGGAGCTGTTTTTT
TRBD2,TRBJ2-7,TRBV6-6,-,CASRPLTSGYEQYF,TGTGCCAGCAGACCCCTGACTAGCGGCTACGAGCAGTACTTC
-,TRBJ2-3,TRBV6-1,-,CASSDGLDTQYF,TGTGCCAGCAGTGACGGGCTTGATACGCAGTATTTT
TRBD2,TRBJ2-2,TRBV19,-,CASSISAGGRELFF,TGTGCCAGTAGTATATCCGCGGGAGGAAGGGAGCTGTTTTTT
-,TRBJ1-6,TRBV19,once,CASSTRDSPLHF,TGTGCCAGTAGTACAAGGGATTCACCCCTCCACTTT
-,TRBJ1-5,TRBV19,-,CASSLGSNQPQHF,TGTGCCAGTAGTTTGGGAAGCAATCAGCCCCAGCATTTT
-,TRBJ2-5,TRBV20-1,-,CSVSGQETQYF,TGCAGTGTTTCAGGGCAAGAGACCCAGTACTTC
TRBD1,TRBJ2-7,TRBV18,-,CASQQDRSYEQYF,TGTGCCAGCCAACAGGACAGGTCCTACGAGCAGTACTTC
-,TRBJ2-3,TRBV11-1,-,CASSSPSLPQYF,TGTGCCAGCAGCTCCCCATCTCTTCCGCAGTATTTT
-,TRBJ2-1,TRBV29-1,-,CSVAPSQGNEQFF,TGCAGCGTTGCTCCGTCCCAGGGCAATGAGCAGTTCTTC
TRBD1,TRBJ2-5,TRBV7-6,-,CASSIRDRGETQYF,TGTGCCAGCAGCATCCGGGACAGGGGTGAGACCCAGTACTTC
TRBD2,TRBJ2-1,TRBV6-5,-,CASSYRLAGSYNEQFF,TGTGCCAGCAGTTACCGACTAGCGGGGTCCTACAATGAGCAGTTCTTC
-,TRBJ1-2,TRBV7-8,-,CASSLGGTLNGYTF,TGTGCCAGCAGCTTAGGGGGGACATTAAATGGCTACACCTTC
TRBD2,TRBJ2-2,TRBV9,-,CASSVGGGSRTGELFF,TGTGCCAGCAGCGTAGGTGGCGGGAGCCGGACCGGGGAGCTGTTTTTT
TRBD1,TRBJ2-1,TRBV7-2,-,CASRQGQGARSSYNEQFF,TGTGCCAGCAGGCAGGGACAGGGGGCCCGAAGCTCCTACAATGAGCAGTTCTTC
-,TRBJ2-2,TRBV5-1,-,CASTNTITNTGELFF,TGCGCCAGCACCAATACAATTACTAACACCGGGGAGCTGTTTTTT
-,TRBJ2-7,TRBV6-4,-,CASSDPYQSGSEQYF,TGTGCCAGCAGTGACCCATATCAAAGCGGCAGCGAGCAGTACTTC
TRBD1,TRBJ1-1,TRBV18,-,CASSPQTGGLNTEAFF,TGTGCCAGCTCACCTCAGACAGGGGGCTTGAACACTGAAGCTTTCTTT
-,TRBJ2-3,TRBV28,-,CASSLGLGQTSTDTQYF,TGTGCCAGCAGTTTAGGGTTGGGACAAACTAGCACAGATACGCAGTATTTT
-,TRBJ2-2,TRBV6-5,-,CASSHGRGELFF,TGTGCCAGCAGCCACGGGAGAGGGGAGCTGTTTTTT
-,TRBJ2-1,TRBV5-1,once,CASSATGKFSSYNEQFF,TGCGCCAGCAGCGCAACAGGGAAATTCTCGTCCTACAATGAGCAGTTCTTC
-,TRBJ2-5,TRBV6-5,-,CASSYGFETQYF,TGTGCCAGCAGTTACGGGTTTGAGACCCAGTACTTC
-,TRBJ2-3,TRBV30,-,CAWSVGDLTDTQYF,TGTGCCTGGAGTGTGGGGGACCTCACAGATACGCAGTATTTT
TRBD1,TRBJ1-5,TRBV29-1,-,CSVGTGTGLQPQHF,TGCAGCGTCGGAACCGGGACAGGGCTTCAGCCCCAGCATTTT
-,TRBJ2-2,TRBV18,-,CASSPTRLLTGELFF,TGTGCCAGCTCACCAACAAGGCTCCTTACCGGGGAGCTGTTTTTT
-,TRBJ1-3,TRBV7-2,few,CASSSAWAAGNTIYF,TGTGCCAGCAGCTCAGCTTGGGCAGCTGGAAACACCATATATTTT
-,TRBJ1-4,TRBV30,-,CAWGGIREKLFF,TGTGCCTGGGGGGGGATACGGGAAAAACTGTTTTTT
-,TRBJ1-4,TRBV4-2,-,CASSQDRTWGEKLFF,TGTGCCAGCAGCCAAGATCGAACCTGGGGCGAAAAACTGTTTTTT
TRBD1,TRBJ2-5,TRBV6-1,-,CASRAQGGSETQYF,TGTGCCAGCAGGGCACAGGGGGGATCGGAGACCCAGTACTTC
-,TRBJ1-2,TRBV5-6,-,CASSFPGRGYTF,TGTGCCAGCAGCTTCCCGGGGAGGGGCTACACCTTC
-,TRBJ2-4,TRBV5-6,-,CASSFKMIRDKADIGAQYF,TGTGCCAGCTCCTTTAAGATGATTCGGGACAAGGCCGACATAGGGGCTCAGTACTTC
-,TRBJ1-4,TRBV5-4,-,CASSWGGGSSNEKLFF,TGTGCCAGCAGCTGGGGCGGGGGTAGTTCTAATGAAAAACTGTTTTTT